Below, 27 T cell receptor beta chains from the same sample are listed, as sequenced in a study of blood T cell repertoires in COVID-19. Profiling relied on immunoSEQ multiplex PCR, and the TCRdb table lists in-frame clones only, not all of them. This sample has 80,000 to 100,000 clones, with 80% to 90% found just once. The specimen sequenced was peripheral blood. The origin of the receptors is a woman older than 75 with acute or convalescent COVID-19.

In DNA, the CDR3 is TGCGCCAGCAGTTCGCCCATAGGACTCAACGGAGAGACCCAGTACTTC. Protein product: CASSSPIGLNGETQYF. The gene calls are TRBV5-1 and TRBJ2-5; TRBD2 might be the D (5 bases). Per the germline V gene, CDR1 is SGHRS and CDR2 is YFSETQ. V was cut by 5 bases and J by 4 bases, with 21 bases left in between. CDR3 size: 16 residues.

This clone was seen a few times. The V call is TRBV24-1, the J call TRBJ2-1; 10 positions match TRBD1. V lost 5 bases to trimming and J lost 4 bases; unmatched junction nucleotides: 7. Germline CDR1 and CDR2: KGHDR and SFDVKD. CDR3 size: 16 residues. The CDR3 protein is CATSVSGTGVYNEQFF. CDR3 nucleotide sequence: TGTGCCACCAGTGTCTCCGGGACAGGGGTTTACAATGAGCAGTTCTTC.

In nucleotides, the CDR3 is TGTGCCAGTGGTACCCGCGGAACTGAAGCTTTCTTT. Protein: CASGTRGTEAFF. This rearrangement joins TRBV19 to TRBJ1-1; D gene uncertain. Germline V lookup: CDR1 LNHDA, CDR2 SQIVND (reference sequence). The V and J ends lost 8 bases and 5 bases respectively, with 12 bases between them. The CDR3 consists of 12 residues.

The CDR3 region has the DNA TGTGCCAGCAGCCAGGCGACAGGAGATACGCAGTATTTT. Its translation: CASSQATGDTQYF. This chain links TRBV14 with TRBJ2-3; weak D call: TRBD1 (6 bases). Germline V lookup: CDR1 SGHDN, CDR2 FVKESK. Trimming pared 3 bases from V and 5 bases from J, leaving 9 bases between. The CDR3 runs to 13 residues.

The chain has TRBV6-5 and TRBJ2-1; TRBD2 aligns across 8 bases. J gave up 4 bases and V 6 bases, and 5 bases lay outside the gene matches. From germline, CDR1 is MNHEY and CDR2 SVGAGI. The CDR3 is 14 residues long. The CDR3 is CASRAGGLYNEQFF. CDR3 bases: TGTGCCAGCAGGGCGGGGGGCCTTTACAATGAGCAGTTCTTC.

The chain carries TRBV5-1 and TRBJ2-7; weak D call: TRBD1 (6 bases). The germline CDR1 and CDR2 sequences are SGHRS and YFSETQ. The CDR3 is 15 amino acids. The ends were cut back, 2 bases at V and 2 bases at J, with 14 bases in the middle. CDR3 protein: CASSFGLQGTYEQYF. The CDR3 DNA reads as TGCGCCAGCAGCTTCGGTTTACAGGGTACCTACGAGCAGTACTTC.

V is TRBV6-5 and J is TRBJ2-7; 7 nucleotides align to TRBD2. V gave up 6 bases and J gave up 2 bases; unmatched junction bases: 4. CDR1 MNHEY and CDR2 SVGAGI come from the germline V gene. The CDR3 consists of 13 residues. As DNA, the CDR3 is TGTGCCAGCAGCGGACTAGAAACCTACGAGCAGTACTTC. Encoded protein: CASSGLETYEQYF.

The chain uses TRBV5-4 and TRBJ2-5; D is unresolved. The CDR3 is 11 amino acids. The germline V and J ends were trimmed by 3 bases and 2 bases, with 2 bases remaining between them. Germline V gives CDR1 SGHNT, CDR2 YYREEE (reference sequence). CDR3 coding DNA: TGTGCCAGCAGCTCTCAAGAGACCCAGTACTTC. Translation: CASSSQETQYF.

V and J are TRBV19 and TRBJ2-7, with D perhaps matching TRBD1 (5 bases). The CDR3 consists of 13 residues. Germline assignment: CDR1 LNHDA and CDR2 SQIVND (reference sequence). V dropped 3 bases and J dropped 2 bases, with 8 bases sitting between them. CDR3 nucleotides: TGTGCCAGTAGTATCCAGGGAACCTACGAGCAGTACTTC. Translating it yields CASSIQGTYEQYF.

There are a few counts of this clone. This chain uses TRBV28 with TRBJ1-2, with D possibly matching TRBD1 (5 bases). The CDR3 sequence is 13 residues long. CDR1 MDHEN and CDR2 SYDVKM come from the germline V gene. Trimming shortened V by 7 bases and J by 8 bases, and 17 bases separated the two germline ends. The CDR3 loop is CASTEDEGRGYTF. CDR3 DNA sequence: TGTGCCAGCACCGAGGACGAGGGGAGGGGCTACACCTTC.

The CDR3 DNA sequence: TGCGCCAGCAGCCTACAGGCGGGGGCAAGATTCGGCGAGCAGTACTTC. Translated: CASSLQAGARFGEQYF. The chain has TRBV5-1 and TRBJ2-7; the D gene is possibly TRBD2 (7 bases). This CDR3 is built from 16 residues. Between the trimmed V and J ends, which lost 4 bases and 6 bases, there was a span of 23 bases. Germline CDR1 is SGHRS and CDR2 is YFSETQ.

This CDR3 is CASSVAPIQGSNEQYF. Written as DNA, the CDR3 is TGTGCCAGCAGCGTAGCTCCAATACAGGGTTCCAACGAGCAGTACTTC. The chain recombines TRBV9 with TRBJ2-7; the D gene is possibly TRBD1 (6 bases). The V gene lost 0 bases and the J gene lost 5 bases, with 18 bases spanning the gap. Germline V lookup: CDR1 SGDLS, CDR2 YYNGEE. This CDR3 comprises 16 residues.

The gene calls are TRBV2 and TRBJ1-1, with D perhaps matching TRBD1 (6 bases). The CDR3 extends over 16 amino acids. Per the germline V gene, CDR1 is SNHLY and CDR2 is FYNNEI. The germline V and J ends were trimmed by 6 bases and 1 base, with 18 bases remaining between them. CDR3 sequence: CASRAGTGRRNTEAFF. The CDR3 DNA is TGTGCCAGCAGGGCAGGAACAGGGCGAAGGAACACTGAAGCTTTCTTT.

The chain carries TRBV19 and TRBJ1-4; D is uncertain. Germline V gene sequence: CDR1 LNHDA, CDR2 SQIVND (reference sequence). The CDR3 totals 13 residues. V was trimmed by 5 bases and J by 10 bases, leaving 14 bases between them. CDR3 sequence (DNA): TGTGCCAGTAGTGAAGCGGCTGTCGGAAAACTGTTTTTT. It codes for CASSEAAVGKLFF.

Here the CDR3 reads CASSSPRGQWILGQYF. CDR3 nucleotide sequence: TGTGCCAGCAGCTCCCCCCGCGGGCAGTGGATCCTAGGGCAGTACTTC. The V gene is TRBV11-2, the J gene TRBJ2-7; tentatively, D is TRBD2 (5 bases). V was pared by 4 bases and J by 9 bases, with 25 bases between. Germline loops: CDR1 SGHAT, CDR2 FQNNGV. The CDR3 has 16 residues.

V usage is TRBV9 and J usage is TRBJ2-2; 8 bases map to TRBD2. Germline lookup yields CDR1 SGDLS and CDR2 YYNGEE. The CDR3 length is 16 residues. Trimming cost V 0 bases and J 2 bases; bases outside gene matches: 3. The CDR3 sequence: CASSVARGGNTGELFF. The CDR3 DNA follows: TGTGCCAGCAGCGTAGCACGGGGGGGAAACACCGGGGAGCTGTTTTTT.

The rearrangement uses TRBV28 and TRBJ2-7; 7 bases map to TRBD1. In germline, CDR1 is MDHEN, CDR2 SYDVKM. Trimming removed 5 bases from V and 5 bases from J; junction bases left unmatched: 6. The CDR3 totals 13 residues. The CDR3 DNA reads as TGTGCCAGCAGTCCTAGACAGGGCCACGAGCAGTACTTC. Amino acid sequence: CASSPRQGHEQYF.

The chain has TRBV5-1 and TRBJ2-5, with TRBD1 as a possible D gene (6 bases). The CDR3 is 13 residues long. Germline-derived CDR1 and CDR2 are SGHRS and YFSETQ. Between the trimmed V and J ends, which lost 1 base and 4 bases, there was a span of 8 bases. The CDR3 DNA follows: TGCGCCAGCAGCTTGAGCAGGGGAGAGACCCAGTACTTC. Its protein product is CASSLSRGETQYF.

The V gene is TRBV4-1, the J gene TRBJ1-2, with 7 bases matching TRBD1. Germline V gene sequence: CDR1 MGHRA, CDR2 YSYEKL. Germline trimming cut 2 bases from V and 8 bases from J; bases unmatched to any gene: 8. CDR3 length: 14 amino acids. The CDR3 here is CASSQPQGGYGYTF. The CDR3 DNA sequence: TGCGCCAGCAGCCAACCCCAAGGGGGCTACGGCTACACCTTC.

With regard to this clone: Germline and junction disagree at one end, which may indicate a read error. V is TRBV18 and J is TRBJ1-1, with D unclear. In germline, CDR1 is KGHSH, CDR2 LQKENI. CDR3 length: 15 residues. This chain's CDR3 is CASSTTGIRSGEVFF. The DNA of the CDR3 is TGTGCCAGCTCAACCACCGGGATCCGGAGCGGTGAAGTTTTCTTT.

The rearrangement links TRBV4-1 to TRBJ1-2, with D possibly matching TRBD1 (5 bases). The V gene's germline CDR1 is MGHRA and CDR2 YSYEKL. The CDR3 sequence is 16 residues long. The V and J ends lost 4 bases and 4 bases respectively, with 19 bases between them. The CDR3 here is CASSPQEGARGYGYTF. DNA of the CDR3: TGCGCCAGCAGCCCCCAAGAAGGGGCAAGAGGCTATGGCTACACCTTC.

The V call is TRBV11-3, the J call TRBJ2-2; D uncertain. The CDR3 has 15 residues. V was trimmed by 0 bases and J by 0 bases, leaving 5 bases between them. CDR1 is SGHNT and CDR2 is YENEEA in the germline V gene. The CDR3 loop reads CASSLDSSNTGELFF. DNA for the CDR3: TGTGCCAGCAGCTTAGATAGCTCGAACACCGGGGAGCTGTTTTTT.

The genes are TRBV6-5 and TRBJ1-3; D might be TRBD1 (6 bases). Trimming cost V 0 bases and J 1 base, with 10 bases left between them. This CDR3 has 16 amino acids. In germline, CDR1 is MNHEY, CDR2 SVGAGI. The CDR3 spells CASSYSQGRSGNTIYF. The CDR3 DNA reads TGTGCCAGCAGTTACTCTCAGGGGCGGTCTGGAAACACCATATATTTT.

The chain employs TRBV5-1 and TRBJ1-2; TRBD1 matches 12 bases. Germline V gene sequence: CDR1 SGHRS, CDR2 YFSETQ. V was clipped by 0 bases and J by 13 bases; unmatched bases: 7. CDR3 length: 14 residues. DNA for the CDR3: TGCGCCAGCAGCTTGGTTTTGGGACAGGGGGCGAGCACCTTC. Amino acids: CASSLVLGQGASTF.

This sequence joins TRBV19 and TRBJ2-1; TRBD2 matches 15 bases. CDR1 LNHDA and CDR2 SQIVND come from the germline V gene (reference sequence). V lost 5 bases, J lost 3 bases, and 5 bases stayed unmatched. The CDR3 loop spans 17 amino acids. The DNA for the CDR3 is TGTGCCAGTAGTGGACTAGCGGGGGGGCCCCTCTACAATGAGCAGTTCTTC. Protein: CASSGLAGGPLYNEQFF. The full variable domain, its missing parts supplied by reference TRBV19 and TRBJ2-1, is DGGITQSPKYLFRKEGQNVTLSCEQNLNHDAMYWYRQDPGQGLRLIYYSQIVNDFQKGDIAEGYSVSREKKESFPLTVTSAQKNPTAFYLCASSGLAGGPLYNEQFFGPGTRLTVL.

This rearrangement joins TRBV24-1 to TRBJ2-7; 10 nucleotides agree with TRBD1. The trim removed 3 bases at V and 5 bases at J, leaving 6 bases unmatched. The germline V gene encodes CDR1 KGHDR and CDR2 SFDVKD. CDR3 length equals 15 residues. The CDR3 nucleotides read TGTGCCACCAGTGATCACCGGGACAGGGGTAACGAGCAGTACTTC. Its protein is CATSDHRDRGNEQYF.

The V call is TRBV27, the J call TRBJ2-7; 10 positions agree with TRBD1. Losses at the gene ends were 5 bases for V and 4 bases for J; bases not matched to a gene: 8. The CDR3 is made up of 15 amino acids. Germline lookup yields CDR1 MNHEY and CDR2 SMNVEV (reference sequence). DNA of the CDR3: TGTGCCAGCAGTCTACGCCGGGACAGGGGTTACGAGCAGTACTTC. Its protein is CASSLRRDRGYEQYF.